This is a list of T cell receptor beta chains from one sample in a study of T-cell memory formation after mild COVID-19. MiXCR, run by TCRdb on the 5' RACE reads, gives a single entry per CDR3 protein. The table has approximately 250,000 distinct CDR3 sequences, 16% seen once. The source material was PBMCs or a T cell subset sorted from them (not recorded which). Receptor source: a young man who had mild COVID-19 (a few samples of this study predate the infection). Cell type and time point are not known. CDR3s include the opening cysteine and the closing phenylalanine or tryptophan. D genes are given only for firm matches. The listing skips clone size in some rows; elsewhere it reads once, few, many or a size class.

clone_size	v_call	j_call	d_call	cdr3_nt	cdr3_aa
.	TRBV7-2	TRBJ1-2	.	TGTGCCAGCAGCCCGACCGGAGGGGGAGGCTATGGCTACACCTTC	CASSPTGGGGYGYTF
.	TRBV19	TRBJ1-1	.	TGTGCCAGTAGTGGACGACAGGTACCGGAGGACACTGAAGCTTTCTTT	CASSGRQVPEDTEAFF
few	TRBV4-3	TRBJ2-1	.	TGCGCCAGCAGCCAAGAACATTACAATGAGCAGTTCTTC	CASSQEHYNEQFF
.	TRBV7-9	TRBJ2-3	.	TGTGCCAGCAGCTTACATGGACATCTAGGCACAGATACGCAGTATTTT	CASSLHGHLGTDTQYF
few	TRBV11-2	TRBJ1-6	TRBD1	TGTGCCAGCAGCTGGACAGGGGATACTTCACCCCTCCACTTT	CASSWTGDTSPLHF
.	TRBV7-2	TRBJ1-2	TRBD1	TGTGCCAGCAGCCTAAGGGACAGGGAAGGTGGAGGCTACACCTTC	CASSLRDREGGGYTF
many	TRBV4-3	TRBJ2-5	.	TGCGCCAGCAGCCTAAAGGGGGGGGTAGAGACCCAGTACTTC	CASSLKGGVETQYF
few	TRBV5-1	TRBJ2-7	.	TGCGCCAGCAGCCTCCAGGGGAGCGGCTACGAGCAGTACTTC	CASSLQGSGYEQYF
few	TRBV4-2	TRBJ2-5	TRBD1	TGTGCCAGCAGCCACCCCGACAGGGGTCGAGAGACCCAGTACTTC	CASSHPDRGRETQYF
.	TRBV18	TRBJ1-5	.	TGTGCCAGCTCACCAGGGCATATTAGCAATCAGCCCCAGCATTTT	CASSPGHISNQPQHF
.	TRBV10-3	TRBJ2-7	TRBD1	TGTGCCATCAGTTCCAGGACAGGCCTACCCTCCTACGAGCAGTACTTC	CAISSRTGLPSYEQYF
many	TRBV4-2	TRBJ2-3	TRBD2	TGTGCCAGCAGCCAAGATCTAGCGGGGGGCACAGATACGCAGTATTTT	CASSQDLAGGTDTQYF
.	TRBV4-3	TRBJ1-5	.	TGCGCCAGCAGCCAAGATAACTCCATTGATAGCAATCAGCCCCAGCATTTT	CASSQDNSIDSNQPQHF
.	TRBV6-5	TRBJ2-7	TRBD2	TGTGCCAGCACCAAGGGCGGGGGGGACTACGAGCAGTACTTC	CASTKGGGDYEQYF
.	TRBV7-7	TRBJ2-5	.	TGTGCCAGCAGCTTTGGGGAGGACGAGACCCAGTACTTC	CASSFGEDETQYF
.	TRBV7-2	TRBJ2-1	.	TGTGCCAGCAGCTTAAGGCCAGCCTACAATGAGCAGTTCTTC	CASSLRPAYNEQFF
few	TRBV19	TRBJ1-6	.	TGTGCCAGTAGTATAGAGGCAGCAGCGAGTTCACCCCTCCACTTT	CASSIEAAASSPLHF
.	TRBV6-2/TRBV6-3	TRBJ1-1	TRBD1	TGTGCCAGCACTCTAGACAGGGGGAAGGACACTGAAGCTTTCTTT	CASTLDRGKDTEAFF
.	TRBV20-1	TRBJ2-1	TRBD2	TGCAGTGCTAGAGATGCTAGCGGGGGGGCGTGGTACAATGAGCAGTTCTTC	CSARDASGGAWYNEQFF
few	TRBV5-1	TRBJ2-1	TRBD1	TGCGCCAGCAGTGATCCGGGACAGGGGTACAATGAGCAGTTCTTC	CASSDPGQGYNEQFF
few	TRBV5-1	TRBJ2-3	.	TGCGCCAGCAGCTCCGAGGGCCGCACAGATACGCAGTATTTT	CASSSEGRTDTQYF
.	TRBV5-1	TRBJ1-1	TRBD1	TGCGCCAGCAGCTTGCCCCCTGACAGGGACACTGAAGCTTTCTTT	CASSLPPDRDTEAFF
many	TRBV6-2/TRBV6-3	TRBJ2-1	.	TGTGCCAGCAGTTTCGAACCGGAATACAATGAGCAGTTCTTC	CASSFEPEYNEQFF
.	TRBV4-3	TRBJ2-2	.	TGCGCCAGCAGCCCAATGTTCGGGGTTGCCGGGGAGCTGTTTTTT	CASSPMFGVAGELFF
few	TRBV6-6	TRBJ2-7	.	TGTGCCAGCATTGGAGGCAGTCACTACGAGCAGTACTTC	CASIGGSHYEQYF